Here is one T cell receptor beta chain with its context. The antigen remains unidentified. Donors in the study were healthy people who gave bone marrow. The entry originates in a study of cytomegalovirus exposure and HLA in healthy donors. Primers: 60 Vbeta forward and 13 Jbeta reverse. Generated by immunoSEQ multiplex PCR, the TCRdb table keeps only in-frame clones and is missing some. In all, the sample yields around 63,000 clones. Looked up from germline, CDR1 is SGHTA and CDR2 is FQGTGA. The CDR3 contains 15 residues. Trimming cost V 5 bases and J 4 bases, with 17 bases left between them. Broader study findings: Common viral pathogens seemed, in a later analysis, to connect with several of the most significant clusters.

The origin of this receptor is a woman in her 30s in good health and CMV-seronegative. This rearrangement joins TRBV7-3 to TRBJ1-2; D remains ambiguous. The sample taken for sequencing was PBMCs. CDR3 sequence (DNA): TGTGCCAGCAGCCCTATGGGCACAAGTGCCTATGGCTACACCTTC. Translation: CASSPMGTSAYGYTF.